One and the same sample provided the 9 T cell receptor beta chains below, sequenced in a study of Tregs in tolerant kidney transplant recipients. The table came from immunoSEQ multiplex PCR; TCRdb's copy has only in-frame clones and leaves some out. The sample has roughly 64,000 clones, around 87% seen once. Recipients received nonmyeloablative bone marrow transplants from related graft donors, with transient mixed chimerism. The material sequenced was CD4+ T cells from blood (PBMCs), taken 6 months after the transplant. The receptors originated from a human patient who received a combined kidney and bone marrow transplant. The T cells may partly be graft donor cells.

The chain couples TRBV5-1 to TRBJ2-7; TRBD2 agrees at 7 bases. V gave up 5 bases and J gave up 0 bases; unmatched junction bases: 5. This CDR3 is built from 14 residues. CDR1 is SGHRS and CDR2 is YFSETQ in the germline V gene. The CDR3 region is CASSGAGYSYEQYF. Here the CDR3 DNA reads TGCGCCAGCAGTGGAGCGGGATACTCCTACGAGCAGTACTTC. Filled out from reference TRBV5-1 and TRBJ2-7, the complete variable domain reads KAGVTQTPRYLIKTRGQQVTLSCSPISGHRSVSWYQQTPGQGLQFLFEYFSETQRNKGNFPGRFSGRQFSNSRSEMNVSTLELGDSALYLCASSGAGYSYEQYFGPGTRLTVT.

The CDR3 region is CASSLDVSGGLREQFF. CDR3 nucleotide sequence: TGTGCCAGCAGCTTAGATGTTAGCGGGGGTCTACGGGAGCAGTTCTTC. The V and J genes are TRBV7-2 and TRBJ2-1, with 9 bases fitting TRBD2. This CDR3 is built from 16 residues. Germline V gene data show CDR1 as SGHTA and CDR2 as FQGNSA. With 1 base clipped from V and 10 bases from J, the junction kept 11 bases outside the gene matches.

V is TRBV9 and J is TRBJ2-2, with D possibly TRBD2 on 5 matching bases. The V gene lost 3 bases and the J gene lost 1 base, with 22 bases spanning the gap. Germline lookup yields CDR1 SGDLS and CDR2 YYNGEE. There are 19 residues in the CDR3. The CDR3 coding sequence is TGTGCCAGCAGCGCGAGCCTCGGGCTTACTAGTTTGAACACCGGGGAGCTGTTTTTT. Its protein product is CASSASLGLTSLNTGELFF.

The genes are TRBV5-4 and TRBJ1-1, with D possibly being TRBD1 (5 bases). CDR3 size: 15 residues. Trimming pared 0 bases from V and 5 bases from J, leaving 14 bases between. Germline CDR1 reads SGHNT; CDR2 reads YYREEE (reference sequence). In DNA form, the CDR3 reads TGTGCCAGCAGCTTGGAGGGTAGGGGTCGGACTGAAGCTTTCTTT. As protein: CASSLEGRGRTEAFF. Complete variable domain (other parts from reference TRBV5-4 and TRBJ1-1): ETGVTQSPTHLIKTRGQQVTLRCSSQSGHNTVSWYQQALGQGPQFIFQYYREEENGRGNFPPRFSGLQFPNYSSELNVNALELDDSALYLCASSLEGRGRTEAFFGQGTRLTVV.

This chain uses TRBV15 with TRBJ2-2; D uncertain. CDR3 length: 14 residues. The V end was cut by 1 base, the J end by 3 bases, with 6 bases between. Germline V gene data show CDR1 as LNHNV and CDR2 as YYDKDF (reference sequence). CDR3 region: CATSRGHYTGELFF. CDR3 sequence (DNA): TGTGCCACCAGCAGAGGACATTACACCGGGGAGCTGTTTTTT. The entire variable domain, with the rest obtained from reference TRBV15 and TRBJ2-2, is as follows: DAMVIQNPRYQVTQFGKPVTLSCSQTLNHNVMYWYQQKSSQAPKLLFHYYDKDFNNEADTPDNFQSRRPNTSFCFLDIRSPGLGDTAMYLCATSRGHYTGELFFGEGSRLTVL.

This chain joins TRBV7-3 and TRBJ1-3, with 9 bases aligning to TRBD1. The J segment lost 2 bases and the V segment lost 5 bases, leaving 4 bases of the junction unmatched. CDR3 length equals 15 residues. Germline V gene sequence: CDR1 SGHTA, CDR2 FQGTGA. The CDR3 nucleotides are TGTGCCAGCAGCCCCGGGACAGGGACTGGAAACACCATATATTTT. Protein: CASSPGTGTGNTIYF.

The table lists this clone with a count of one. The genes are TRBV7-2 and TRBJ1-2; TRBD1 is a possible D gene (6 bases). The germline V gene encodes CDR1 SGHTA and CDR2 FQGNSA. The V and J ends lost 2 bases and 2 bases respectively, with 9 bases between them. CDR3 length equals 14 residues. Written as DNA, the CDR3 is TGTGCCAGCAGCTTACGCACAGGGAACTATGGCTACACCTTC. This codes for CASSLRTGNYGYTF.

A note on this clone: The junction differs from germline at one of its ends, possibly a read error. Different DNA sequences within this sample yield the same CDR3. This chain uses TRBV4-2 with TRBJ2-7; D is perhaps TRBD2 (5 bases). The CDR3 loop spans 18 amino acids. Germline assignment: CDR1 LGHNA and CDR2 YNFKEQ. The CDR3, as DNA: TGTGCCAGCAGCCAAGATCCAAGAGGGCCGAGCCTCCCCTATGAGCAGTACTTC. Protein product: CASSQDPRGPSLPYEQYF.

The chain is built from TRBV19 and TRBJ1-6; 9 bases are a match to TRBD1. From germline, CDR1 is LNHDA and CDR2 SQIVND (reference sequence). The CDR3 has 14 amino acids. V lost 5 bases and J lost 7; bases outside the gene matches: 3. CDR3 DNA: TGTGCCAGTAGTCCGGACAGGGGAAATTCACCCCTCCACTTT. Its translation: CASSPDRGNSPLHF.